This T cell receptor (beta chain) was sequenced during a study of T cell responses to AZD1222 COVID-19 vaccine. Note on this clone: Antigen specificity is unknown.

Assay: immunoSEQ multiplex PCR; the TCRdb copy retains only in-frame clones and omits some. The sample shows about 260,000 clones, approximately 95% of them seen only once. Overall study results and limits: Two AZD1222 doses significantly raised spike-specific TCR breadth and depth over controls.

The V gene's germline CDR1 is SGHNT and CDR2 YYREEE (reference sequence). CDR3 length equals 15 residues. Trimming cost V 5 bases and J 3 bases; bases outside gene matches: 6. This TCR was recovered from an adult in good health. This material consisted of peripheral blood, taken on day 0 of AZD1222 vaccination. This chain connects TRBV5-4 to TRBJ2-5; 11 bases align to TRBD2. The CDR3 DNA sequence: TGTGCCAGCAGTTCCGGGACTAGCGGAAAAGAGACCCAGTACTTC. The encoded protein is CASSSGTSGKETQYF.